This T cell receptor (beta chain) was sequenced during a study of T cell responses to AZD1222 COVID-19 vaccine. Trimming took 0 bases from V and 7 from J; bases not matched to a gene: 1. CDR3 length: 13 residues. Germline CDR1 and CDR2: SGDLS and YYNGEE. In regard to this clone: The antigen remains undetermined.

Findings and caveats of the study: Donor demographics were predominantly white British with a female majority; clonal diversity may be underestimated.

TCRdb keeps only in-frame clones here, not all; method: immunoSEQ multiplex PCR. Of 150,000 to 200,000 clones in the sample, 90% to 95% are singletons; the top ten hold about 3.6%. The TCR sequence derives from an adult who received the MenACWY meningococcal vaccine as a control. This specimen was peripheral blood, taken 28 days after the second dose of the MenACWY control vaccine. The J gene is TRBJ2-7, the V gene TRBV9; 10 bases are shared with TRBD2. For the CDR3, the DNA is TGTGCCAGCAGCGTAGAACTAGCGGGAGAGCAGTACTTC. Encoded protein: CASSVELAGEQYF.